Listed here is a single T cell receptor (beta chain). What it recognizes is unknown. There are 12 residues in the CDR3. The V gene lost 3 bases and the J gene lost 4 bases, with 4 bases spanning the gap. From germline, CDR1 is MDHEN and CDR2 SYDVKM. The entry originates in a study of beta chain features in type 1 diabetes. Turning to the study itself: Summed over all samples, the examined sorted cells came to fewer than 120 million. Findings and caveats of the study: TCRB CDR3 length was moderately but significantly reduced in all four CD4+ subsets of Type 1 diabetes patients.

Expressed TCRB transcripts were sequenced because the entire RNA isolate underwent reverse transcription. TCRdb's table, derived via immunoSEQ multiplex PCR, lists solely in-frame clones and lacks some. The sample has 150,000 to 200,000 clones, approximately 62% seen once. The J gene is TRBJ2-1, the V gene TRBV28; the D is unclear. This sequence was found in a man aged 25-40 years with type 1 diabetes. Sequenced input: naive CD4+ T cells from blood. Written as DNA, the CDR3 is TGTGCCAGCAGTTTTGGTTACAATGAGCAGTTCTTC. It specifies CASSFGYNEQFF. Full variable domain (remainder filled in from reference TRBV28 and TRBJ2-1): DVKVTQSSRYLVKRTGEKVFLECVQDMDHENMFWYRQDPGLGLRLIYFSYDVKMKEKGDIPEGYSVSREKKERFSLILESASTNQTSMYLCASSFGYNEQFFGPGTRLTVL.